The rows below give T cell receptor beta chains drawn from one sample of a study of T cells in Graves' hyperthyroidism and ophthalmopathy. TCRdb passed the multiplex PCR reads through MiXCR, listing each CDR3 protein once. The data show about 420,000 distinct CDR3 sequences, with 15% to 18% seen just once and around 7.7% held by the top ten. Sequenced input: blood. Receptors were obtained from a woman younger than 35 with Graves' hyperthyroidism. CDR3s include the opening cysteine and the closing phenylalanine or tryptophan. The D gene is left open where the match is weak. Clone size is not always given. Where it is, it says once, few, many or a class for expanded clones.

j_call,v_call,d_call,clone_size,cdr3_nt,cdr3_aa
TRBJ2-1,TRBV27,TRBD2,many,TGTGCCAGCAGTTTTCGGGCGGGAGGTGGTAATGAGCAGTTCTTC,CASSFRAGGGNEQFF
TRBJ2-2,TRBV7-2,TRBD2,many,TGTGCCAGCAGCGCCTCGGGGGGCACCGGGGAGCTGTTTTTT,CASSASGGTGELFF
TRBJ1-4,TRBV28,-,many,TGTGCCAGCAGTTCAAGACGGTTAAATGAAAAACTGTTTTTT,CASSSRRLNEKLFF
TRBJ1-5,TRBV30,TRBD1,many,TGTGCCTGGAGTCAAACCGGGACAGGCAATCAGCCCCAGCATTTT,CAWSQTGTGNQPQHF
TRBJ2-3,TRBV2,TRBD2,many,TGTGCCAGCGTAGGACTAGCGGGAGGGGCTACGCAGTATTTT,CASVGLAGGATQYF
TRBJ2-2,TRBV5-8,-,few,TGTGCCAGCACCGCGGGACAGCCGAACACCGGGGAGCTGTTTTTT,CASTAGQPNTGELFF
TRBJ1-4,TRBV2,-,many,TGTGCCAGCACGCCGGGTAATGAAAAACTGTTTTTT,CASTPGNEKLFF
TRBJ1-5,TRBV19,-,few,TGTGCCAGTAGTCCTCTCGCCGGACGGGGAGACCTTCAGCCCCAGCATTTT,CASSPLAGRGDLQPQHF
TRBJ1-3,TRBV27,-,-,TGTGCCAGCAGTATGGACCTTTCTGGAAACACCATATATTTT,CASSMDLSGNTIYF
TRBJ2-7,TRBV5-1,-,many,TGCGCCAGCAGCTTGGCTTCCTCCGAGCAGTACTTC,CASSLASSEQYF
TRBJ1-2,TRBV4-1,TRBD1,many,TGCGCCAGCAGCCAAGATCGTGGACAGGCGGCTGGCTACACCTTC,CASSQDRGQAAGYTF
TRBJ2-3,TRBV29-1,-,many,TGCAGCGTTGAGTCGTGGGCAGATACGCAGTATTTT,CSVESWADTQYF
TRBJ1-2,TRBV2,-,-,TGTGCCAGCAGTGAATTTGGCAACTATGGCTACACCTTC,CASSEFGNYGYTF
TRBJ1-2,TRBV27,TRBD1,many,TGTGCCAGCAGTTCACCGTGGACAGGGGTAAATGGCTACACCTTC,CASSSPWTGVNGYTF
TRBJ2-5,TRBV7-9,-,few,TGTGCCAGCAGCTTACCCGGACCAAAAGAGACCCAGTACTTC,CASSLPGPKETQYF
TRBJ2-7,TRBV4-1,-,many,TGCGCCAGCAGCCAAGATACGGGGCACGAGCAGTACTTC,CASSQDTGHEQYF
TRBJ2-7,TRBV20-1,TRBD1,many,TGCAGTGCTAGGACAGGGGGGTTGTCGGAGCAGTACTTC,CSARTGGLSEQYF
TRBJ2-7,TRBV4-1,TRBD2,-,TGCGCCAGCAGCCCCCCGGGACTAGCTAGCTCCTACGAGCAGTACTTC,CASSPPGLASSYEQYF
TRBJ2-1,TRBV5-1,-,many,TGCGCCAGCAGCTTGGACGGGAGTGCCTACAATGAGCAGTTCTTC,CASSLDGSAYNEQFF
TRBJ2-1,TRBV12-3/TRBV12-4,TRBD2,many,TGTGCCAGCACCAAACTAGCGGGGGGCTACAATGAGCAGTTCTTC,CASTKLAGGYNEQFF
TRBJ2-7,TRBV12-3/TRBV12-4,-,many,TGTGCCAGCAGTCCAACAGGGAGGGCTCCCTACGAGCAGTACTTC,CASSPTGRAPYEQYF
TRBJ2-7,TRBV7-9,-,-,TGTGCCAGCAGCCGACCCCCCCCCCTCGACGAGCAGTACTTC,CASSRPPPLDEQYF